A single sample gave rise to the 24 T cell receptor beta chains below, sequenced in a study of blood T cells in healthy people across ages. The use of a sample-barcoded 5' primer and a J-beta primer mix characterized a second PCR of about 7 to 12 cycles. TCRdb processed the 5' RACE reads anew with MiXCR; each CDR3 protein has one entry. The sample has about 1.5 million distinct CDR3 sequences, roughly 43% seen once. Sequenced: blood. These receptors were collected from a woman between 18 and 30 years old in good health.

CDR3 sequence reads: CASSNRDLSGYTF. CDR3 nucleotides: TGTGCCAGCAGCAACCGGGACCTAAGCGGCTACACCTTC. This chain links TRBV7-9 with TRBJ1-2, with a weak D call TRBD1 (5 bases). Germline V CDR1 and CDR2: SEHNR, FQNEAQ (reference sequence). V shed 5 bases and J shed 8 bases, with 15 bases lying between them. The CDR3 extends over 13 amino acids.

The table lists this clonotype with a few counts. The chain uses TRBV29-1 and TRBJ1-2; 7 positions match TRBD1. The CDR3 sequence is 13 residues long. Germline V gives CDR1 SQVTM, CDR2 ANQGSEA. J gave up 7 bases and V 6 bases, and 11 bases lay outside the gene matches. The CDR3 DNA reads TGCAGCGTCCCTGACAGGGCGGGCCCTGGCTACACCTTC. The encoded protein is CSVPDRAGPGYTF.

Written as DNA, the CDR3 is TGTGCCAGCAGCTTACTCCCCGTCGCGGCCTCCTACAATGAGCAGTTCTTC. It is translated as CASSLLPVAASYNEQFF. The rearrangement uses TRBV7-9 and TRBJ2-1; D not resolved. The V gene's germline CDR1 is SEHNR and CDR2 FQNEAQ (reference sequence). V lost 2 bases, J lost 0 bases, and 14 bases lay in between. The CDR3 has 17 amino acids.

This chain connects TRBV5-1 to TRBJ2-7; tentatively, D is TRBD1 or TRBD2 (5 bases each). CDR3 length: 16 amino acids. CDR1 is SGHRS and CDR2 is YFSETQ in the germline V gene. Trimming removed 3 bases from V and 0 bases from J, with 16 bases in between. CDR3 nucleotides: TGCGCCAGCAGCTGGACAAGCGGTTTGGGCTCCTACGAGCAGTACTTC. This codes for CASSWTSGLGSYEQYF.

This clonotype was detected a few times. The chain couples TRBV6-2 or TRBV6-3 to TRBJ1-5; D possibly corresponds to TRBD1 (5 bases). The CDR3 spans 15 residues. V dropped 2 bases and J dropped 0 bases, with 8 bases sitting between them. Germline CDR1 reads MNHEY; CDR2 reads SVGEGT. The CDR3 DNA sequence: TGTGCCAGCAGTTACGGAGGGGCTAGCAATCAGCCCCAGCATTTT. This encodes CASSYGGASNQPQHF.

This clonotype was recorded a few times. V is TRBV6-5 and J is TRBJ1-2; D remains ambiguous. CDR1 is MNHEY and CDR2 is SVGAGI in the germline V gene. V was pared by 6 bases and J by 7 bases, with 12 bases between. The CDR3 covers 12 residues. The CDR3 spells CASRTQAVGYTF. CDR3 in DNA: TGTGCCAGCAGAACCCAGGCGGTTGGCTACACCTTC.

The J gene is TRBJ1-2, the V gene TRBV9, with a possible D match to TRBD1 (5 bases). This CDR3 has 13 amino acids. Trimming removed 0 bases from V and 6 bases from J, with 9 bases in between. Germline V CDR1 and CDR2: SGDLS, YYNGEE. This CDR3 is CASSVGPQDGYTF. The CDR3 region has the DNA TGTGCCAGCAGCGTAGGACCACAGGATGGCTACACCTTC.

This clonotype was picked up a small number of times. J is TRBJ1-4 and V is TRBV4-3; 8 bases are a match to TRBD1. This CDR3 comprises 16 residues. CDR1 is LGHNA, CDR2 YSLEER, per germline. With 2 bases clipped from V and 5 bases from J, the junction kept 7 bases outside the gene matches. Written as DNA, the CDR3 is TGCGCCAGCAGCCAAATAGCAGGGGGCTGGAATGAAAAACTGTTTTTT. This sequence encodes CASSQIAGGWNEKLFF.

The V and J genes are TRBV20-1 and TRBJ2-7; D is uncertain. The CDR3 is 12 amino acids. The V end lost 6 bases, the J end lost 1 base, and 10 bases lay between the germline ends. CDR1 is DFQATT, CDR2 SNEGSKA, per germline (reference sequence). CDR3 amino acids: CSAVLTSYEQYF. CDR3 nucleotides: TGCAGTGCCGTCCTGACTTCCTACGAGCAGTACTTC.

The V gene is TRBV4-3, the J gene TRBJ2-5; a weak D match, TRBD2 (5 bases). The J call may be wrong; the DNA end is better matched by TRBJ2-7. The CDR3 is made up of 13 amino acids. Per the germline V gene, CDR1 is LGHNA and CDR2 is YSLEER. CDR3 in amino acids: CASSPGKTYEQYF. CDR3 bases: TGCGCCAGCAGCCCCGGGAAAACCTACGAGCAGTACTTC.

The sample holds a few counts of this clonotype. This rearrangement joins TRBV6-2 or TRBV6-3 to TRBJ2-4; D unresolved. TRBJ2-7 matches the DNA end more closely, so the J call is doubtful. Germline V gene sequence: CDR1 MNHEY, CDR2 SVGEGT. This CDR3 region has 12 residues. CDR3 region: CASRQARYEQYF. The CDR3 region has the DNA TGTGCCAGCAGACAAGCCCGCTACGAGCAGTACTTC.

The chain is built from TRBV7-8 and TRBJ2-1; 10 bases agree with TRBD2. There are 16 residues in the CDR3. Unmatched junction bases numbered 3, after V lost 4 bases and J lost 0 bases. Per the germline V gene, CDR1 is SGHVS and CDR2 is FQNEAQ. The CDR3: CASSSRLAGSYNEQFF. CDR3 nucleotides: TGTGCCAGCAGCTCCCGACTAGCGGGCTCCTACAATGAGCAGTTCTTC.

The J gene is TRBJ1-2, the V gene TRBV28; 9 bases are shared with TRBD1. V trimming: 5 bases; J trimming: 9 bases; junction bases outside the gene matches: 10. CDR1 MDHEN and CDR2 SYDVKM come from the germline V gene. The CDR3 totals 14 residues. Here the CDR3 reads CASSLGQGYYRYTF. CDR3 nucleotides: TGTGCCAGCAGTCTGGGACAGGGTTATTACCGCTACACCTTC.

Only a few counts were recorded for this clonotype. CDR3: CASSGSRGISTTDTQYF. The CDR3 DNA sequence: TGCGCCAGCAGCGGATCTAGGGGGATAAGCACCACAGATACGCAGTATTTT. The rearrangement joins TRBV4-1 to TRBJ2-3, with a weak D call TRBD1 (6 bases). Germline values: CDR1 MGHRA, CDR2 YSYEKL. V shed 5 bases and J shed 2 bases, with 20 bases lying between them. CDR3 length: 17 residues.

This chain joins TRBV7-9 and TRBJ1-2, with TRBD1 as a possible D gene (5 bases). This CDR3 comprises 14 residues. Germline CDR1 is SEHNR and CDR2 is FQNEAQ (reference sequence). V lost 4 bases and J 8 bases, leaving 17 bases between the germline ends. As DNA, the CDR3 is TGTGCCAGCAGCTACGACAGCCTCCGAGACGGCTACACCTTC. Its translation is CASSYDSLRDGYTF.

This clonotype was counted a few times. The chain links TRBV7-2 to TRBJ1-2; D may be TRBD1 (6 bases). Trimming stripped 5 bases from V and 6 bases from J, with 13 bases between. Germline values: CDR1 SGHTA, CDR2 FQGNSA. The CDR3 runs to 13 residues. The CDR3 is CASSVSGVDGYTF. The CDR3, as DNA: TGTGCCAGCAGCGTCTCAGGGGTTGATGGCTACACCTTC.

This clonotype was counted between two and nine times. The chain employs TRBV5-1 and TRBJ2-5; 8 bases match TRBD1. Per the germline V gene, CDR1 is SGHRS and CDR2 is YFSETQ. J gave up 2 bases and V 1 base, and 7 bases lay outside the gene matches. CDR3 length equals 16 residues. The CDR3 sequence: CASSLLPGGGQETQYF. Written as DNA, the CDR3 is TGCGCCAGCAGCTTGTTGCCAGGGGGCGGTCAAGAGACCCAGTACTTC.

This chain joins TRBV2 and TRBJ1-5; tentative D call: TRBD1 (5 bases). V was cut by 5 bases and J by 6 bases, with 11 bases left in between. CDR3 length: 13 amino acids. Germline-derived CDR1 and CDR2 are SNHLY and FYNNEI. The CDR3 here is CASSTQGTQPQHF. The DNA for the CDR3 is TGTGCCAGCAGTACTCAGGGCACTCAGCCCCAGCATTTT.

This clonotype was counted between two and nine times. The chain is built from TRBV12-3 or TRBV12-4 and TRBJ2-4, with 7 bases identical to TRBD1. The CDR3 has 14 residues. J gave up 8 bases and V 6 bases, and 10 bases lay outside the gene matches. Here the CDR3 DNA reads TGTGCCAGCAGAATCACAGGGGTGTATGACATTCAGTACTTC. The encoded protein is CASRITGVYDIQYF.

This sequence joins TRBV27 and TRBJ1-1; 10 bases are a match to TRBD1. V shed 4 bases, J shed 5 bases, and the junction held 10 bases outside the gene matches. The CDR3 runs to 16 residues. Germline V CDR1 and CDR2: MNHEY, SMNVEV (reference sequence). The CDR3 DNA reads TGTGCCAGCAGTTCCAACCGACAGGGGGCGCGAACTGAAGCTTTCTTT. It yields the protein CASSSNRQGARTEAFF.

For this clonotype: A read error may be the cause here, since a much bigger clone is one base away. The V and J genes are TRBV7-2 and TRBJ2-3; no firm D call. In germline, CDR1 is SGHTA, CDR2 FQGNSA. The CDR3 sequence is 13 residues long. The CDR3 loop is CAGSLWGSDTQYF. The CDR3 DNA reads TGTGCCGGCAGCTTATGGGGATCAGATACGCAGTATTTT.

The chain recombines TRBV20-1 with TRBJ1-2, with 7 bases that match TRBD1. V lost 0 bases to trimming and J lost 7 bases; unmatched junction nucleotides: 8. There are 14 residues in the CDR3. From germline, CDR1 is DFQATT and CDR2 SNEGSKA (reference sequence). The CDR3 sequence: CSARDPQTGAGYTF. The CDR3 DNA reads as TGCAGTGCTAGAGATCCCCAAACAGGGGCTGGCTACACCTTC.

CDR3 sequence (DNA): TGTGCCAGCAGTCCTGGCCCCTCTGGAAACACCATATATTTT. It encodes CASSPGPSGNTIYF. J is TRBJ1-3 and V is TRBV3-1; D call uncertain. The germline V gene encodes CDR1 LGHDT and CDR2 YNNKEL (reference sequence). V gave up 6 bases and J gave up 0 bases, with 9 bases separating them. The CDR3 runs to 14 residues. Filled out from reference TRBV3-1 and TRBJ1-3, the complete variable domain reads DTAVSQTPKYLVTQMGNDKSIKCEQNLGHDTMYWYKQDSKKFLKIMFSYNNKELIINETVPNRFSPKSPDKAHLNLHINSLELGDSAVYFCASSPGPSGNTIYFGEGSWLTVV.

This clonotype was observed a few times. This sequence joins TRBV6-2 or TRBV6-3 and TRBJ2-1; 7 bases agree with TRBD1. This CDR3 spans 13 amino acids. Germline CDR1 and CDR2: MNHEY and SVGEGT. V lost 5 bases, J lost 9 bases, and 7 bases stayed unmatched. DNA for the CDR3: TGTGCCAGCAGTAACAGGGGAAGGGGTGAGCAGTTCTTC. Translation gives CASSNRGRGEQFF.